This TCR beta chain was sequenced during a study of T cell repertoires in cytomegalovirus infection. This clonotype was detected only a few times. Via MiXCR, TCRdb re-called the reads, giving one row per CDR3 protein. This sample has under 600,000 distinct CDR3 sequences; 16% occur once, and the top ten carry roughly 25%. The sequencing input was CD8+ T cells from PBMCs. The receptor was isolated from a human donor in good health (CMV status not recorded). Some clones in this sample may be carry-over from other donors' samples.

The CDR3: CASSSDLGSETQYF. Written as DNA, the CDR3 is TGTGCCAGCAGTTCTGATCTAGGAAGTGAGACCCAGTACTTC. The V call is TRBV27, the J call TRBJ2-5; no reliable D call. CDR1 and CDR2 (germline): MNHEY, SMNVEV (reference sequence). V was pared by 4 bases and J by 5 bases, with 14 bases between. This CDR3 has 14 residues.